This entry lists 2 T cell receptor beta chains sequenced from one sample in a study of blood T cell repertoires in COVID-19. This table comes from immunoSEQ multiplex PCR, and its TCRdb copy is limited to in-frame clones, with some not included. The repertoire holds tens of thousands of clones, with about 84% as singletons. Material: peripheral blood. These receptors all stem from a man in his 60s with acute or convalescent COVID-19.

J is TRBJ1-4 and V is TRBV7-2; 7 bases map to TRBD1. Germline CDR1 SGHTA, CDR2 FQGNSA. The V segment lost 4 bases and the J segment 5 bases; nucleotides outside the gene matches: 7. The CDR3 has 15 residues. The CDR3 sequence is CASSSIDRDNEKLFF. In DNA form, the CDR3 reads TGTGCCAGCAGCTCCATCGACAGGGACAATGAAAAACTGTTTTTT.

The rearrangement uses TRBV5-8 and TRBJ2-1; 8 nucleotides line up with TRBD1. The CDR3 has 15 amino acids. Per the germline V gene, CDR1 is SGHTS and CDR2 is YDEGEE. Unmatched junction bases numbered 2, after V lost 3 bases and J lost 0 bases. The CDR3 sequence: CASSSGGFSYNEQFF. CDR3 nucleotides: TGTGCCAGCAGCTCAGGGGGCTTCTCCTACAATGAGCAGTTCTTC. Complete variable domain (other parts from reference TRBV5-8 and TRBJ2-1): EAGVTQSPTHLIKTRGQQATLRCSPISGHTSVYWYQQALGLGLQFLLWYDEGEERNRGNFPPRFSGRQFPNYSSELNVNALELEDSALYLCASSSGGFSYNEQFFGPGTRLTVL.